Listed below are T cell receptor beta chains from one sample, sequenced in a study of blood T cell repertoires in COVID-19. Generated by immunoSEQ multiplex PCR, the TCRdb table keeps only in-frame clones and is missing some. The table lists some 130,000 clones, roughly 82% of them singletons. Sequenced sample: peripheral blood. The receptor source for this set is a man older than 75 with acute or convalescent COVID-19. Each CDR3 is given with its conserved first and last residue. A D gene is named only where the DNA matches it firmly. The listing skips clone size in some rows; elsewhere it reads once, few, many or a size class.

clone_size: .; d_call: .; v_call: TRBV27; j_call: TRBJ2-2; cdr3_aa: CASSPTILNRDRFGTGELFF; cdr3_nt: TGTGCCAGCAGTCCAACAATTCTAAACCGAGACAGGTTCGGCACCGGGGAGCTGTTTTTT
clone_size: once; d_call: .; v_call: TRBV28; j_call: TRBJ1-2; cdr3_aa: CASSTPRQHYGYTF; cdr3_nt: TGTGCCAGCAGCACCCCCCGACAGCACTATGGCTACACCTTC
clone_size: .; d_call: TRBD1; v_call: TRBV19; j_call: TRBJ1-2; cdr3_aa: CASKKGQGAYYGYTF; cdr3_nt: TGTGCCAGTAAAAAGGGACAGGGGGCCTACTATGGCTACACCTTC
clone_size: .; d_call: .; v_call: TRBV28; j_call: TRBJ1-1; cdr3_aa: CASTDTGHTEAFF; cdr3_nt: TGTGCCAGCACTGACACAGGGCACACTGAAGCTTTCTTT
clone_size: few; d_call: .; v_call: TRBV6-6; j_call: TRBJ2-3; cdr3_aa: CASSYAPGGHPDTQYF; cdr3_nt: TGTGCCAGCAGTTACGCGCCGGGGGGCCATCCAGATACGCAGTATTTT
clone_size: .; d_call: .; v_call: TRBV2; j_call: TRBJ2-1; cdr3_aa: CASSVQGTDEQFF; cdr3_nt: TGTGCCAGCAGTGTACAAGGGACTGATGAGCAGTTCTTC
clone_size: .; d_call: .; v_call: TRBV5-5; j_call: TRBJ2-7; cdr3_aa: CASGLGQGRYEQYF; cdr3_nt: TGTGCCAGCGGTCTGGGGCAGGGGAGATACGAGCAGTACTTC
clone_size: .; d_call: .; v_call: TRBV5-1; j_call: TRBJ1-4; cdr3_aa: CASSFRTGATNEKLFF; cdr3_nt: TGCGCCAGCAGCTTTAGGACTGGCGCAACTAATGAAAAACTGTTTTTT
clone_size: .; d_call: .; v_call: TRBV18; j_call: TRBJ1-4; cdr3_aa: CASSLGGRATNEKLFF; cdr3_nt: TGTGCCAGCTCACTTGGGGGCCGTGCAACTAATGAAAAACTGTTTTTT
clone_size: .; d_call: .; v_call: TRBV29-1; j_call: TRBJ2-5; cdr3_aa: CSVGRAGETQYF; cdr3_nt: TGCAGCGTTGGAAGGGCGGGGGAGACCCAGTACTTC
clone_size: .; d_call: TRBD2; v_call: TRBV2; j_call: TRBJ2-3; cdr3_aa: CASRLAGGADTQYF; cdr3_nt: TGTGCCAGCAGGCTAGCGGGGGGGGCAGATACGCAGTATTTT
clone_size: .; d_call: .; v_call: TRBV28; j_call: TRBJ1-4; cdr3_aa: CASSFRRDNEKLFF; cdr3_nt: TGTGCCAGCAGTTTTAGGCGGGATAATGAAAAACTGTTTTTT
clone_size: .; d_call: TRBD1; v_call: TRBV9; j_call: TRBJ1-1; cdr3_aa: CASSPWTGNTEAFF; cdr3_nt: TGTGCCAGCAGCCCATGGACAGGGAACACTGAAGCTTTCTTT
clone_size: .; d_call: TRBD1; v_call: TRBV5-4; j_call: TRBJ2-7; cdr3_aa: CASSPDRGSYEQYF; cdr3_nt: TGTGCCAGCAGCCCGGACAGGGGGTCCTACGAGCAGTACTTC
clone_size: .; d_call: .; v_call: TRBV7-2; j_call: TRBJ1-1; cdr3_aa: CASSLNSLNTEAFF; cdr3_nt: TGTGCCAGCAGCTTAAATAGCCTGAACACTGAAGCTTTCTTT
clone_size: few; d_call: TRBD2; v_call: TRBV9; j_call: TRBJ2-1; cdr3_aa: CASSVGGGAANEQFF; cdr3_nt: TGTGCCAGCAGCGTAGGCGGGGGGGCTGCGAATGAGCAGTTCTTC
clone_size: .; d_call: TRBD1; v_call: TRBV9; j_call: TRBJ1-1; cdr3_aa: CASSVIPDRGTEAFF; cdr3_nt: TGTGCCAGCAGCGTGATCCCGGACAGGGGCACTGAAGCTTTCTTT
clone_size: once; d_call: .; v_call: TRBV28; j_call: TRBJ1-3; cdr3_aa: CASSETGRAGNTIYF; cdr3_nt: TGTGCCAGCAGTGAGACGGGCAGGGCCGGAAACACCATATATTTT
clone_size: .; d_call: .; v_call: TRBV18; j_call: TRBJ1-1; cdr3_aa: CASSPGEANTEAFF; cdr3_nt: TGTGCCAGCTCACCAGGGGAGGCGAACACTGAAGCTTTCTTT
clone_size: .; d_call: TRBD2; v_call: TRBV5-1; j_call: TRBJ2-1; cdr3_aa: CASSLLVYLGSGGNNEQFF; cdr3_nt: TGCGCCAGCAGCTTGCTCGTCTACCTTGGTAGCGGGGGAAACAATGAGCAGTTCTTC
clone_size: .; d_call: TRBD1; v_call: TRBV7-2; j_call: TRBJ1-5; cdr3_aa: CASSLFTGGNNQPQHF; cdr3_nt: TGTGCCAGCAGCTTATTTACAGGGGGGAACAATCAGCCCCAGCATTTT
clone_size: .; d_call: .; v_call: TRBV6-5; j_call: TRBJ1-4; cdr3_aa: CASSRNPGIGEKLFF; cdr3_nt: TGTGCCAGCAGTAGGAACCCCGGGATCGGGGAAAAACTGTTTTTT
clone_size: .; d_call: TRBD1; v_call: TRBV18; j_call: TRBJ2-7; cdr3_aa: CASSPRQGVDEQYF; cdr3_nt: TGTGCCAGCTCACCACGACAGGGGGTCGACGAGCAGTACTTC
clone_size: many; d_call: TRBD2; v_call: TRBV7-6; j_call: TRBJ2-1; cdr3_aa: CASSLGGGAGDEQFF; cdr3_nt: TGTGCCAGCAGCTTAGGCGGGGGGGCCGGGGATGAGCAGTTCTTC
clone_size: .; d_call: .; v_call: TRBV12-3/TRBV12-4; j_call: TRBJ2-3; cdr3_aa: CASRSDSDTQYF; cdr3_nt: TGTGCCAGCAGGTCGGACAGTGATACGCAGTATTTT
clone_size: .; d_call: .; v_call: TRBV4-1; j_call: TRBJ1-1; cdr3_aa: CASSQGNRVLTEAFF; cdr3_nt: TGCGCCAGCAGCCAAGGAAACAGGGTTCTCACTGAAGCTTTCTTT
clone_size: .; d_call: .; v_call: TRBV6-6; j_call: TRBJ1-4; cdr3_aa: CASSYTGTRIEKLFF; cdr3_nt: TGTGCCAGCAGTTATACCGGGACAAGGATTGAAAAACTGTTTTTT
clone_size: few; d_call: TRBD1; v_call: TRBV2; j_call: TRBJ1-5; cdr3_aa: CASSDRGLNQPQHF; cdr3_nt: TGTGCCAGCAGCGACAGGGGGTTAAATCAGCCCCAGCATTTT
clone_size: .; d_call: .; v_call: TRBV10-3; j_call: TRBJ1-5; cdr3_aa: CAISEASPGTNSNQPQHF; cdr3_nt: TGTGCCATCAGTGAGGCATCCCCCGGGACAAATAGCAATCAGCCCCAGCATTTT
clone_size: .; d_call: TRBD2; v_call: TRBV10-3; j_call: TRBJ2-2; cdr3_aa: CAAGGGRDTGELFF; cdr3_nt: TGTGCCGCCGGCGGGGGTCGGGACACCGGGGAGCTGTTTTTT
clone_size: .; d_call: TRBD2; v_call: TRBV5-4; j_call: TRBJ2-3; cdr3_aa: CASSRGTSGDYDTQYF; cdr3_nt: TGTGCCAGCAGCCGCGGGACTAGCGGGGATTATGATACGCAGTATTTT
clone_size: .; d_call: TRBD1; v_call: TRBV4-1; j_call: TRBJ1-2; cdr3_aa: CASSQGTGGVKIYGYTF; cdr3_nt: TGCGCCAGCAGCCAAGGGACAGGGGGAGTAAAGATCTATGGCTACACCTTC
clone_size: few; d_call: TRBD2; v_call: TRBV3-1/TRBV3-2; j_call: TRBJ2-7; cdr3_aa: CASSQSWREGTPIYF; cdr3_nt: TGTGCCAGCAGCCAATCTTGGCGGGAGGGTACGCCGATTTACTTC
clone_size: few; d_call: .; v_call: TRBV19; j_call: TRBJ1-4; cdr3_aa: CASSMVSAGVLFF; cdr3_nt: TGTGCCAGTAGTATGGTATCGGCAGGGGTACTGTTTTTT
clone_size: .; d_call: .; v_call: TRBV24-1; j_call: TRBJ2-3; cdr3_aa: CATSDPKDHRSPQYF; cdr3_nt: TGTGCCACCAGTGATCCCAAAGACCACAGGAGTCCGCAGTATTTT
clone_size: .; d_call: TRBD1; v_call: TRBV11-3; j_call: TRBJ1-3; cdr3_aa: CASSKQGAGNTIYF; cdr3_nt: TGTGCCAGCAGCAAACAGGGGGCTGGAAACACCATATATTTT
clone_size: .; d_call: TRBD1; v_call: TRBV6-5; j_call: TRBJ1-6; cdr3_aa: CASSYSGQASQSPLHF; cdr3_nt: TGTGCCAGCAGTTACTCGGGACAGGCTTCACAATCACCCCTCCACTTT
clone_size: .; d_call: .; v_call: TRBV23-1; j_call: TRBJ1-6; cdr3_aa: CASSQSARGNSPLHF; cdr3_nt: TGCGCCAGCAGTCAATCGGCAAGGGGGAATTCACCCCTCCACTTT
clone_size: .; d_call: TRBD1; v_call: TRBV28; j_call: TRBJ1-2; cdr3_aa: CASSLEGASYGYTF; cdr3_nt: TGTGCCAGCAGTTTAGAGGGGGCGAGCTATGGCTACACCTTC
clone_size: .; d_call: TRBD1; v_call: TRBV4-3; j_call: TRBJ1-4; cdr3_aa: CASSQNNYRQGPNEKLFF; cdr3_nt: TGCGCCAGCAGCCAGAACAATTATAGACAGGGGCCTAATGAAAAACTGTTTTTT
clone_size: once; d_call: .; v_call: TRBV4-1; j_call: TRBJ1-1; cdr3_aa: CASSQDGRGNTEAFF; cdr3_nt: TGCGCCAGCAGCCAAGATGGGAGGGGGAACACTGAAGCTTTCTTT
clone_size: .; d_call: .; v_call: TRBV6-1; j_call: TRBJ2-3; cdr3_aa: CASSVPSGYRGGTDTQYF; cdr3_nt: TGTGCCAGCAGTGTTCCTAGCGGGTACAGGGGCGGCACAGATACGCAGTATTTT
clone_size: .; d_call: TRBD1; v_call: TRBV2; j_call: TRBJ1-1; cdr3_aa: CASIPGQGRGGTTEAFF; cdr3_nt: TGTGCCAGCATTCCCGGACAGGGAAGAGGGGGAACCACTGAAGCTTTCTTT
clone_size: .; d_call: .; v_call: TRBV27; j_call: TRBJ2-3; cdr3_aa: CASSARTGTGFYQDTQYF; cdr3_nt: TGTGCCAGCAGCGCCCGAACCGGGACTGGATTCTACCAAGATACGCAGTATTTT
clone_size: once; d_call: .; v_call: TRBV21-1; j_call: TRBJ1-5; cdr3_aa: CASTSEPRRNQPQHF; cdr3_nt: TGTGCCAGCACCTCTGAACCGAGGCGTAATCAGCCCCAGCATTTT